This note documents a single T cell receptor (beta chain) sequence. Antigen: not known. Unique molecular identifiers were present on the cDNA, and a universal primer site came from template switching. MiXCR, run by TCRdb on the 5' RACE reads, gives a single entry per CDR3 protein. The data contain some 500,000 distinct CDR3 sequences, around 15% of them singletons. The data belong to a study of identical twins. Overall study results and limits: Out-of-frame sharing of TCR alpha in monozygotic twins was underestimated by models. Fewer insertions characterized abundant cord blood beta clonotypes, whereas memory repertoires showed none. Invariant MAIT and iNKT cells may have partly biased zero-insertion analyses.

The germline gives CDR1 MDHEN, CDR2 SYDVKM. CDR3 size: 16 residues. Trimming removed 6 bases from V and 8 bases from J; junction bases left unmatched: 14. A further study also used this sample, focusing on yellow fever vaccine responses in identical twins.

This receptor was identified in a woman between 18 and 29 years old in good health. The material sequenced was CD4+ T cells sorted from blood. The chain carries TRBV28 and TRBJ2-3; 10 bases are shared with TRBD1. The CDR3 sequence: CASRRPGQGIKSTQYF. As DNA, the CDR3 is TGTGCCAGCAGACGACCGGGACAGGGGATAAAGAGTACGCAGTATTTT.